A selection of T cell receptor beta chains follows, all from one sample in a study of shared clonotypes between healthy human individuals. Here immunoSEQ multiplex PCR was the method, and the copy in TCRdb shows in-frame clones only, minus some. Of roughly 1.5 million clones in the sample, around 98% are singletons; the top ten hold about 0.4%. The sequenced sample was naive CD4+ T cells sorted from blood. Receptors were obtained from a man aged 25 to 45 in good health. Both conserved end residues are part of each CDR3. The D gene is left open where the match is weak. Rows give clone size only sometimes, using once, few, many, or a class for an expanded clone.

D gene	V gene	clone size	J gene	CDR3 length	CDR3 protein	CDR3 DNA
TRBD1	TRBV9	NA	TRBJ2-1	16	CASSDDRGRTYNEQFF	TGTGCCAGCAGCGACGACAGGGGCCGGACCTACAATGAGCAGTTCTTC
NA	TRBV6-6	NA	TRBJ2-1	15	CASSYSASDYNEQFF	TGTGCCAGCAGTTACTCGGCTAGCGATTACAATGAGCAGTTCTTC
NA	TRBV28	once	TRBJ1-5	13	CASRGGNNQPQHF	TGTGCCAGCCGGGGGGGGAACAATCAGCCCCAGCATTTT
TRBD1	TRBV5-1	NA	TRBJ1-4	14	CASSSGQGHEKLFF	TGCGCCAGCAGCTCGGGACAGGGTCATGAAAAACTGTTTTTT
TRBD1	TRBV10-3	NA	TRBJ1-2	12	CAIRGTGHGYTF	TGTGCCATCAGGGGGACAGGGCATGGCTACACCTTC
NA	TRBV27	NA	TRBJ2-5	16	CASSFLGSGYQETQYF	TGTGCCAGCAGTTTCCTAGGGTCGGGGTACCAAGAGACCCAGTACTTC
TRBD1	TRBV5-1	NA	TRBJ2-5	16	CASSLNRDRAEETQYF	TGCGCCAGCAGCTTGAATCGGGACAGGGCTGAGGAGACCCAGTACTTC
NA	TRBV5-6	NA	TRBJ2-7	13	CASSLQGPYEQYF	TGTGCCAGCAGCTTGCAGGGACCCTACGAGCAGTACTTC
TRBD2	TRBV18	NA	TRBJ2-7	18	CASSPFGGDGGSAYEQYF	TGTGCCAGCTCACCATTCGGGGGTGACGGCGGGAGTGCCTACGAGCAGTACTTC
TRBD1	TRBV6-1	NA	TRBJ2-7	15	CASSGTGTGAYEQYF	TGTGCCAGCAGTGGAACCGGGACAGGAGCCTACGAGCAGTACTTC
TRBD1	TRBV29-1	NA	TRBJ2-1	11	CSVTGGNEQFF	TGCAGCGTTACAGGGGGCAATGAGCAGTTCTTC
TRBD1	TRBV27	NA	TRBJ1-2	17	CASSFRTGAGPNYGYTF	TGTGCCAGCAGTTTCCGGACAGGGGCCGGACCTAACTATGGCTACACCTTC
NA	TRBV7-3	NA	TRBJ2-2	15	CASSKTRGGTGELFF	TGTGCCAGCAGCAAAACCAGAGGGGGAACCGGGGAGCTGTTTTTT
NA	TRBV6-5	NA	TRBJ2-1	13	CASSYRVRHEQFF	TGTGCCAGCAGTTACAGGGTGCGCCATGAGCAGTTCTTC
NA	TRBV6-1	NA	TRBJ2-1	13	CASSGASYNEQFF	TGTGCCAGCAGCGGAGCCTCCTACAATGAGCAGTTCTTC
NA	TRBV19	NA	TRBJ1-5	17	CASSATFREASNQPQHF	TGTGCCAGTAGTGCCACCTTCAGGGAGGCGAGCAATCAGCCCCAGCATTTT
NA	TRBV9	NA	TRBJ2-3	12	CASSVGSGTQYF	TGTGCCAGCAGCGTAGGCAGTGGTACGCAGTATTTT
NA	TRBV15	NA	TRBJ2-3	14	CATSTQRGTDTQYF	TGTGCCACCAGCACCCAACGGGGCACAGATACGCAGTATTTT
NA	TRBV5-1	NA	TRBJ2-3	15	CASSSEGVGTDTQYF	TGCGCCAGCAGCTCCGAGGGGGTTGGCACAGATACGCAGTATTTT
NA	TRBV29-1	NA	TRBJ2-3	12	CSVARDLNTQYF	TGCAGCGTTGCTAGGGACTTGAATACGCAGTATTTT
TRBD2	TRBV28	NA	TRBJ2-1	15	CASSLSTSGRNEQFF	TGTGCCAGCAGTTTATCGACTAGCGGGAGAAATGAGCAGTTCTTC